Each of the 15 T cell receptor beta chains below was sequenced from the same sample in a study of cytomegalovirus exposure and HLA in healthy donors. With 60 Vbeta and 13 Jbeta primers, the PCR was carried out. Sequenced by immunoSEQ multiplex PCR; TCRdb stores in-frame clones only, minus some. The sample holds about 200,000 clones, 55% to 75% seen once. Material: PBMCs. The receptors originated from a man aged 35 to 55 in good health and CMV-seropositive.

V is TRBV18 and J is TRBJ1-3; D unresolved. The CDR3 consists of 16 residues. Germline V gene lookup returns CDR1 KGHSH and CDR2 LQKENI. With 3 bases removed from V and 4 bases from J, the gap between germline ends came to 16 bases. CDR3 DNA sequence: TGTGCCAGCTCACCCTTACCCGAGGGCTTCGGAAACACCATATATTTT. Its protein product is CASSPLPEGFGNTIYF.

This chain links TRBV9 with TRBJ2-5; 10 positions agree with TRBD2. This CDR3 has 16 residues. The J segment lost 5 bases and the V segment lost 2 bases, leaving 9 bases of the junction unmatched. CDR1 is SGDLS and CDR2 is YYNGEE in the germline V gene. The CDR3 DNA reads TGTGCCAGCAGCGTTGGAGCGGGGGGGACGGTGGAGACCCAGTACTTC. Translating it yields CASSVGAGGTVETQYF.

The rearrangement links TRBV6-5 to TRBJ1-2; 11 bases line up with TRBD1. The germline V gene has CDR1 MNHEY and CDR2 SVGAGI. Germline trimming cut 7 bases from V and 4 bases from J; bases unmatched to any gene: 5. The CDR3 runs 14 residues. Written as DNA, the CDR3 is TGTGCCAGCACCAGGACAGGGGGCAGCTATGGCTACACCTTC. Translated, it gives CASTRTGGSYGYTF.

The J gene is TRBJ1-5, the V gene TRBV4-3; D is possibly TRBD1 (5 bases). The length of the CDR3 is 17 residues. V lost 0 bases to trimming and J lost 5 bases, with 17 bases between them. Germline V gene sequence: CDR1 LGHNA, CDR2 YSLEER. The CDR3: CASSQDLGLEGYQPQHF. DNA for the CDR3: TGCGCCAGCAGCCAAGATTTGGGACTCGAGGGTTATCAGCCCCAGCATTTT.

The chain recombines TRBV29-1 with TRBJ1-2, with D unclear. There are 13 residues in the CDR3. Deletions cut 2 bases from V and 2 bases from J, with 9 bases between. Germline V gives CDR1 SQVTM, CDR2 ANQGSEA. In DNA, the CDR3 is TGCAGCGTTGAATATGTGGCCAACTATGGCTACACCTTC. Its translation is CSVEYVANYGYTF.

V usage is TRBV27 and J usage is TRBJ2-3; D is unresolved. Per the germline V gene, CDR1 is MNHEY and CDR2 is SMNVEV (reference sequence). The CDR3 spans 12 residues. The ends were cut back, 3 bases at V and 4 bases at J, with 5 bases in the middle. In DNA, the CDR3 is TGTGCCAGCAGTTTTAGCCCAGATACGCAGTATTTT. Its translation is CASSFSPDTQYF.

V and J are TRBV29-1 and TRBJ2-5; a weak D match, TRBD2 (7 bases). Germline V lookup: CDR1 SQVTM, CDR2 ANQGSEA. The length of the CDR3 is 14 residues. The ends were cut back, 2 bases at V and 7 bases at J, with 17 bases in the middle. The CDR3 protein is CSVERGGGNPTQYF. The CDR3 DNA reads TGCAGCGTTGAACGAGGGGGAGGGAATCCGACCCAGTACTTC.

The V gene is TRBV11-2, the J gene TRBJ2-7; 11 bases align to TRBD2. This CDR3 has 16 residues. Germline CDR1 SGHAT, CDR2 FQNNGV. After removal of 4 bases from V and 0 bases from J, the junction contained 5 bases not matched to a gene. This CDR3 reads CASSSPGTSGSYEQYF. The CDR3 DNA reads TGTGCCAGCAGCTCGCCCGGGACTAGCGGCTCCTACGAGCAGTACTTC.

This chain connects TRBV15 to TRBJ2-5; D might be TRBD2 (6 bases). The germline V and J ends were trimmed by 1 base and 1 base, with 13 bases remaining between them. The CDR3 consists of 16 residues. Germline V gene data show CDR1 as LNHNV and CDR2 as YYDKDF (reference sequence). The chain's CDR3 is CATSRGGGAFQETQYF. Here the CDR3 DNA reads TGTGCCACCAGCAGAGGCGGAGGGGCTTTCCAAGAGACCCAGTACTTC. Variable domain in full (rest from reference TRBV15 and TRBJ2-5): DAMVIQNPRYQVTQFGKPVTLSCSQTLNHNVMYWYQQKSSQAPKLLFHYYDKDFNNEADTPDNFQSRRPNTSFCFLDIRSPGLGDTAMYLCATSRGGGAFQETQYFGPGTRLLVL.

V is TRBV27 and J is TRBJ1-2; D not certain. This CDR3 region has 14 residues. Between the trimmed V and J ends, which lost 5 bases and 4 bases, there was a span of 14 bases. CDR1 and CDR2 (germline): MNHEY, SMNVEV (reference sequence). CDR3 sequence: CASSPPRQSYGYTF. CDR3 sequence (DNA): TGTGCCAGCAGTCCACCCAGGCAGAGCTATGGCTACACCTTC.

CDR3 sequence: CASSAADRGNEQFF. The CDR3 bases are TGTGCCAGCAGCGCGGCGGACAGGGGGAATGAGCAGTTCTTC. The chain uses TRBV9 and TRBJ2-1; 10 nucleotides match TRBD1. This CDR3 spans 14 amino acids. Germline loops: CDR1 SGDLS, CDR2 YYNGEE. Trimming took 3 bases from V and 7 from J; bases not matched to a gene: 4.

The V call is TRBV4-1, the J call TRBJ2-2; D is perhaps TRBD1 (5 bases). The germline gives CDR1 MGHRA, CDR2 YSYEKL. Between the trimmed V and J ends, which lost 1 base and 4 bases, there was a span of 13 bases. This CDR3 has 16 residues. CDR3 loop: CASSQVFAGFTGELFF. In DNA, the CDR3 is TGCGCCAGCAGCCAAGTTTTTGCAGGGTTCACCGGGGAGCTGTTTTTT.

CDR3 DNA: TGCGCCAGCAGCCAAGAAGTAGGGCGGGGAGGAGATACGCAGTATTTT. It translates to CASSQEVGRGGDTQYF. The chain carries TRBV4-3 and TRBJ2-3; D may be TRBD2 (6 bases). CDR3 length: 16 residues. V was trimmed by 0 bases and J by 5 bases, leaving 15 bases between them. Germline CDR1 and CDR2: LGHNA and YSLEER.

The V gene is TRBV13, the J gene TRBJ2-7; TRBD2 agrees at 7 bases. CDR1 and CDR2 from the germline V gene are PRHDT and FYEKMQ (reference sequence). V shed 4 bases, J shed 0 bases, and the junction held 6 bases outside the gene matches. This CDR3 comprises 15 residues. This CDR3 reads CASSWGWTSSYEQYF. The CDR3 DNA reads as TGTGCCAGCAGCTGGGGGTGGACTAGCTCCTACGAGCAGTACTTC.

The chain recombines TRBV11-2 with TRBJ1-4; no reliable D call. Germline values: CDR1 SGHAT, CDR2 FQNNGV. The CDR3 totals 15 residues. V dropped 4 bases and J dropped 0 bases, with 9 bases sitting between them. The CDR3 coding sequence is TGTGCCAGCAGCTCCTACCCCGCAACTAATGAAAAACTGTTTTTT. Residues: CASSSYPATNEKLFF. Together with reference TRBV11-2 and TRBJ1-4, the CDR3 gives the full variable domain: EAGVAQSPRYKIIEKRQSVAFWCNPISGHATLYWYQQILGQGPKLLIQFQNNGVVDDSQLPKDRFSAERLKGVDSTLKIQPAKLEDSAVYLCASSSYPATNEKLFFGSGTQLSVL.